Presented here are 24 T cell receptor beta chains from one specimen sequenced in a study of T-cell reconstitution after alpha-beta-depleted transplantation in children. It was with unique molecular identifiers that the TCRbeta library was prepared. TCRdb processed the PCR reads anew with MiXCR; each CDR3 protein has one entry. The repertoire consists of 150,000 to 250,000 distinct CDR3 sequences, with 13% to 15% occurring once and the leading ten covering under 15%. The sequencing here drew on PBMCs from the stem cell graft donor, taken from the stem cell graft. The receptor set was obtained from a human donor who donated a stem cell graft to a child with acute lymphoblastic leukemia.

The chain couples TRBV6-5 to TRBJ2-7; D ambiguous. Germline V gives CDR1 MNHEY, CDR2 SVGAGI. The CDR3 is 15 amino acids. V lost 4 bases to trimming and J lost 2 bases, with 15 bases between them. The CDR3 protein is CASSFGPLKAYEQYF. DNA for the CDR3: TGTGCCAGCAGTTTTGGTCCCCTTAAGGCCTACGAGCAGTACTTC.

The chain is built from TRBV9 and TRBJ2-2, with TRBD2 identical over 9 bases. With 3 bases clipped from V and 3 bases from J, the junction kept 12 bases outside the gene matches. This CDR3 comprises 18 residues. Per the germline V gene, CDR1 is SGDLS and CDR2 is YYNGEE. The CDR3 protein is CASSAYYSGRGDTGELFF. The CDR3 nucleotides are TGTGCCAGCAGCGCCTACTATAGCGGGAGAGGCGACACCGGGGAGCTGTTTTTT.

To note about this clonotype: This could be a read error, since a much larger clone is one nucleotide away. The CDR3: CSALRLAGAEQFF. CDR3 bases: TGCAGTGCCCTGCGGCTAGCGGGTGCTGAGCAGTTCTTC. The V call is TRBV20-1, the J call TRBJ2-1, with 8 positions matching TRBD2. CDR3 length: 13 residues. Germline-derived CDR1 and CDR2 are DFQATT and SNEGSKA (reference sequence). V dropped 6 bases and J dropped 9; count of bases not matched to a gene: 10.

This clonotype was detected ten times or more. The gene calls are TRBV7-6 and TRBJ2-5; 11 positions match TRBD1. Germline V gene sequence: CDR1 SGHVS, CDR2 FNYEAQ. V was clipped by 2 bases and J by 5 bases; unmatched bases: 7. The CDR3 has 16 amino acids. CDR3 DNA sequence: TGTGCCAGCAGCTTATTGGACAGGGGGCGGTGGGAGACCCAGTACTTC. It is translated as CASSLLDRGRWETQYF.

This clonotype was detected a few times. This chain joins TRBV20-1 and TRBJ2-2; 12 bases agree with TRBD2. CDR1 and CDR2 from the germline V gene are DFQATT and SNEGSKA (reference sequence). V lost 5 bases to trimming and J lost 5 bases; unmatched junction nucleotides: 9. The CDR3 runs 16 residues. The DNA for the CDR3 is TGCAGTGCTTCTAGCGGGAGGGGGTTTGGGACCGGGGAGCTGTTTTTT. Its translation is CSASSGRGFGTGELFF.

This clonotype was counted many times. V gene TRBV5-1 combines with J gene TRBJ1-1; no definite D call. There are 13 residues in the CDR3. The ends were cut back, 2 bases at V and 1 base at J, with 6 bases in the middle. Germline values: CDR1 SGHRS, CDR2 YFSETQ. The CDR3 sequence: CASSFAGNTEAFF. CDR3 bases: TGCGCCAGCAGCTTTGCCGGGAACACTGAAGCTTTCTTT.

This clonotype was counted many times. The chain couples TRBV24-1 to TRBJ2-1; 8 bases are a match to TRBD2. CDR1 KGHDR and CDR2 SFDVKD come from the germline V gene. Losses at the gene ends were 5 bases for V and 5 bases for J; bases not matched to a gene: 7. This CDR3 region has 15 residues. Here the CDR3 reads CATSVAGSLNNEQFF. The CDR3 bases are TGTGCCACCAGTGTAGCGGGAAGCTTGAACAATGAGCAGTTCTTC.

In this sample, this clonotype turned up many times. The J gene is TRBJ2-1, the V gene TRBV7-2; the D gene is possibly TRBD2 (6 bases). Deletions cut 7 bases from V and 3 bases from J, with 16 bases between. Germline V lookup: CDR1 SGHTA, CDR2 FQGNSA. CDR3 length: 15 amino acids. In nucleotides, the CDR3 is TGTGCCAGCACCCCTAGGCGGGGTGGCTACAATGAGCAGTTCTTC. Its translation is CASTPRRGGYNEQFF.

The sample holds many counts of this clonotype. V usage is TRBV7-8 and J usage is TRBJ2-7; D unresolved. Germline CDR1 reads SGHVS; CDR2 reads FQNEAQ. Between the trimmed V and J ends, which lost 1 base and 2 bases, there was a span of 9 bases. This CDR3 is 14 amino acids long. CDR3 residues: CASSLVQETYEQYF. Written as DNA, the CDR3 is TGTGCCAGCAGCTTAGTGCAGGAGACCTACGAGCAGTACTTC. Variable domain in full (rest from reference TRBV7-8 and TRBJ2-7): GAGVSQSPRYKVAKRGQDVALRCDPISGHVSLFWYQQALGQGPEFLTYFQNEAQLDKSGLPSDRFFAERPEGSVSTLKIQRTQQEDSAVYLCASSLVQETYEQYFGPGTRLTVT.

The rearrangement uses TRBV6-5 and TRBJ2-5; 7 nucleotides line up with TRBD1. The germline gives CDR1 MNHEY, CDR2 SVGAGI. The CDR3 length is 16 residues. V was clipped by 1 base and J by 4 bases; unmatched bases: 9. Here the CDR3 DNA reads TGTGCCAGCAGTTACTTCGGGACAGACGAGCGAGAGACCCAGTACTTC. Amino acid sequence: CASSYFGTDERETQYF.

The chain employs TRBV5-4 and TRBJ1-1, with D uncertain. The CDR3 has 13 residues. Germline CDR1 SGHNT, CDR2 YYREEE (reference sequence). Trimming cost V 4 bases and J 0 bases, with 7 bases left between them. CDR3 loop: CASSPEMNTEAFF. CDR3 DNA: TGTGCCAGCAGCCCTGAGATGAACACTGAAGCTTTCTTT.

This clonotype has only a few counts. The chain links TRBV2 to TRBJ1-2; 7 bases line up with TRBD1. The J segment lost 7 bases and the V segment lost 1 base, leaving 9 bases of the junction unmatched. This CDR3 spans 15 amino acids. Per the germline V gene, CDR1 is SNHLY and CDR2 is FYNNEI. The CDR3 here is CASSEVDDRDGGYTF. The DNA for the CDR3 is TGTGCCAGCAGTGAAGTGGATGACAGGGATGGTGGCTACACCTTC. The full variable domain, completed using reference TRBV2 and TRBJ1-2, is EPEVTQTPSHQVTQMGQEVILRCVPISNHLYFYWYRQILGQKVEFLVSFYNNEISEKSEIFDDQFSVERPDGSNFTLKIRSTKLEDSAMYFCASSEVDDRDGGYTFGSGTRLTVV.

This clonotype was detected ten times or more. V usage is TRBV5-1 and J usage is TRBJ2-7, with TRBD2 matching 14 bases. From germline, CDR1 is SGHRS and CDR2 YFSETQ. With V trimmed by 3 bases and J by 2 bases, 4 bases remained unmatched. The length of the CDR3 is 16 residues. The CDR3 is CASSSGLAGATYEQYF. In DNA form, the CDR3 reads TGCGCCAGCAGCTCGGGACTAGCGGGAGCGACCTACGAGCAGTACTTC.

On this clonotype: It may be a read error: a sequence one base away is much more abundant. V and J are TRBV5-1 and TRBJ2-1; TRBD1 aligns across 7 bases. V shed 8 bases, J shed 4 bases, and the junction held 3 bases outside the gene matches. The CDR3 contains 12 residues. Germline CDR1 SGHRS, CDR2 YFSETQ. The CDR3 nucleotides read TGCGCCAGGAGACAGGGTTACAATGAGCAGTTCTTC. Protein product: CARRQGYNEQFF.

This clonotype was counted ten times or more. J is TRBJ2-1 and V is TRBV29-1; D unresolved. Germline CDR1 and CDR2: SQVTM and ANQGSEA. The CDR3 contains 12 residues. Between the trimmed V and J ends, which lost 7 bases and 6 bases, there was a span of 13 bases. This chain's CDR3 is CSATTTSNEQFF. The CDR3 nucleotides read TGCAGCGCTACAACGACCTCCAATGAGCAGTTCTTC.

Here the CDR3 reads CAWSGGDGNQPQHF. CDR3 bases: TGTGCCTGGAGTGGGGGGGACGGCAATCAGCCCCAGCATTTT. The V gene is TRBV30, the J gene TRBJ1-5; a possible D gene is TRBD1 (5 bases). Trimming cost V 1 base and J 2 bases, with 9 bases left between them. Germline CDR1 reads GTSNPN; CDR2 reads SVGIG (reference sequence). CDR3 size: 14 residues.

This clonotype was detected many times. The chain carries TRBV10-3 and TRBJ2-3, with no clear D. Germline V gene data show CDR1 as ENHRY and CDR2 as SYGVKD. The CDR3 spans 13 residues. V was shortened by 0 bases and J by 4 bases, with 5 bases between the two germline ends. This chain's CDR3 is CAISESMADTQYF. In nucleotides, the CDR3 is TGTGCCATCAGTGAGTCGATGGCAGATACGCAGTATTTT.

The sample holds many counts of this clonotype. The chain links TRBV10-3 to TRBJ2-1, with unresolved D. The CDR3 extends over 14 amino acids. V lost 4 bases, J lost 5 bases, and 12 bases lay in between. The germline gives CDR1 ENHRY, CDR2 SYGVKD. As DNA, the CDR3 is TGTGCCATCAGTGGACATCCCGTGGACAATGAGCAGTTCTTC. It encodes CAISGHPVDNEQFF.

Only a few counts were recorded for this clonotype. CDR3 sequence: CAWSRHSGRVTDTQYF. The CDR3 DNA reads as TGTGCCTGGAGTCGGCATAGCGGGAGGGTAACAGATACGCAGTATTTT. The chain carries TRBV30 and TRBJ2-3, with 11 bases fitting TRBD2. The V gene end was trimmed by 2 bases and the J gene end by 3 bases; junction bases not matched to a gene: 7. The CDR3 spans 16 residues. CDR1 is GTSNPN, CDR2 SVGIG, per germline (reference sequence).

This clonotype occurred many times. The chain employs TRBV12-3 or TRBV12-4 and TRBJ2-1; 10 bases map to TRBD2. The J segment lost 5 bases and the V segment lost 7 bases, leaving 11 bases of the junction unmatched. The CDR3 has 16 residues. The DNA of the CDR3 is TGTGCCAGCAACCCCCGAGGAGCGGGAGGGAACAATGAGCAGTTCTTC. Amino acid sequence: CASNPRGAGGNNEQFF.

The chain carries TRBV5-4 and TRBJ2-7, with 8 nucleotides matching TRBD2. Unmatched junction bases numbered 12, after V lost 4 bases and J lost 0 bases. The CDR3 consists of 17 residues. Per germline, CDR1 SGHNT and CDR2 YYREEE (reference sequence). The CDR3 bases are TGTGCCAGCAGCCCGGGCCCTGGCGGGGGGAGCTCCTACGAGCAGTACTTC. The encoded protein is CASSPGPGGGSSYEQYF.

Comment on this clonotype: One base away lies a much larger clone, so this may be a sequencing read error. This rearrangement joins TRBV12-3 or TRBV12-4 to TRBJ2-1, with 8 bases fitting TRBD1. The CDR3 consists of 14 residues. Written as DNA, the CDR3 is TGTGCCAGCAGTTTGGACAGGGTCAACAATGATCAGTTCTTC. Its translation is CASSLDRVNNDQFF.

This clonotype was recorded many times. The chain joins TRBV29-1 to TRBJ1-1, with unresolved D. This CDR3 is 10 amino acids long. V gave up 6 bases and J gave up 7 bases, with 9 bases separating them. Looked up from germline, CDR1 is SQVTM and CDR2 is ANQGSEA. The CDR3 loop is CSVTLVEAFF. CDR3 in DNA: TGCAGCGTAACGCTTGTTGAAGCTTTCTTT.

This clonotype was picked up many times. This chain joins TRBV12-3 or TRBV12-4 and TRBJ1-4; 7 bases are shared with TRBD1. CDR3 length: 15 amino acids. Trimming cost V 4 bases and J 2 bases; bases outside gene matches: 4. CDR3 bases: TGTGCCAGCAGTTCGGGACAGATGACTAATGAAAAACTGTTTTTT. Its translation: CASSSGQMTNEKLFF.